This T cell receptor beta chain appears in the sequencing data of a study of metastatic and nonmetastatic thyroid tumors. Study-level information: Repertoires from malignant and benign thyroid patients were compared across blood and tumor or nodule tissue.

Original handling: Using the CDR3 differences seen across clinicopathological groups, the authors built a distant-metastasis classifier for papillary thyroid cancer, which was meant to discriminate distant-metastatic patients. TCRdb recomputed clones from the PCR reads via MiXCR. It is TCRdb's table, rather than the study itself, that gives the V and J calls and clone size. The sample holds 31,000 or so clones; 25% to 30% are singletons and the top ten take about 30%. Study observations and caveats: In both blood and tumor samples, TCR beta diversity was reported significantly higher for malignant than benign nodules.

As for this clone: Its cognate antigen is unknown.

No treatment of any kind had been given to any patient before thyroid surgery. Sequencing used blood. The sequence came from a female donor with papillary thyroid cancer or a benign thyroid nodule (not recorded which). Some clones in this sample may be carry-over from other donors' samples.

The CDR3 spells CASMRDTYSNQPQHF. The CDR3 coding sequence is TGTGCCAGCATGCGGGACACCTATAGCAATCAGCCCCAGCATTTT. The chain has TRBV6-1 and TRBJ1-5, with D perhaps TRBD1 (6 bases). Deletions cut 7 bases from V and 0 bases from J, with 13 bases between. The CDR3 has 15 residues. Germline CDR1 reads MNHNS; CDR2 reads SASEGT.